This T cell receptor beta chain was sequenced for a study of T cell responses to AZD1222 COVID-19 vaccine. Study background: Both about-4-week and about-12-week second-dose recipients were combined. Findings and caveats of the study: It should be noted that donors were predominantly white British and more often female, and clonal diversity was possibly underestimated. There were vaccine-associated CD4 TCRs across spike, dominant at 160-218 and 743-854. As reported, nearly half of all spike-specific TCRs target variant regions that are unmutated.

As regards this clone: What it binds is not known. The sample carries other DNA sequences with the same CDR3.

Here immunoSEQ multiplex PCR was the method, and the copy in TCRdb shows in-frame clones only, minus some. This table has 140,000 or so clones, 75% to 90% appearing once. The V gene lost 1 base and the J gene lost 7 bases, with 1 base spanning the gap. The CDR3 spans 11 residues. CDR1 and CDR2 (germline): LNHDA, SQIVND (reference sequence). The chain uses TRBV19 and TRBJ1-4, with D unclear. The TCR originated in an adult in good health. Sequenced here: peripheral blood, sampled on day 0 of AZD1222 vaccination. The CDR3 nucleotides are TGTGCCAGTAGTATAGGTGAAAAACTGTTTTTT. This codes for CASSIGEKLFF. The complete variable domain, with remaining parts taken from reference TRBV19 and TRBJ1-4, reads DGGITQSPKYLFRKEGQNVTLSCEQNLNHDAMYWYRQDPGQGLRLIYYSQIVNDFQKGDIAEGYSVSREKKESFPLTVTSAQKNPTAFYLCASSIGEKLFFGSGTQLSVL.